These 15 T cell receptor beta chains share one sample of origin, sequenced in a study of cytomegalovirus exposure and HLA in healthy donors. Vbeta (60) and Jbeta (13) primers were used in the PCR. Using immunoSEQ multiplex PCR, the repertoire was profiled, and TCRdb retains in-frame clones only, with some absent. Of hundreds of thousands of clones in the sample, around 89% were seen once. Sequencing was carried out using PBMCs. All receptors come from a young woman in good health and CMV-seronegative.

The CDR3 reads CASSLARGPPDGYTF. The DNA for the CDR3 is TGCGCCAGCAGCTTGGCCAGGGGGCCACCCGATGGCTACACCTTC. The gene calls are TRBV5-1 and TRBJ1-2, with TRBD1 identical over 8 bases. CDR3 length: 15 residues. Germline values: CDR1 SGHRS, CDR2 YFSETQ. V shed 0 bases, J shed 6 bases, and the junction held 7 bases outside the gene matches.

V and J are TRBV18 and TRBJ1-1; tentatively, D is TRBD1 (6 bases). This CDR3 comprises 14 residues. V was trimmed by 6 bases and J by 4 bases, leaving 15 bases between them. Germline V gives CDR1 KGHSH, CDR2 LQKENI. In nucleotides, the CDR3 is TGTGCCAGCTCGAGATCTACAGGGTTCACTGAAGCTTTCTTT. This gives the protein CASSRSTGFTEAFF. Full variable domain (outside the CDR3, taken from reference TRBV18 and TRBJ1-1): NAGVMQNPRHLVRRRGQEARLRCSPMKGHSHVYWYRQLPEEGLKFMVYLQKENIIDESGMPKERFSAEFPKEGPSILRIQQVVRGDSAAYFCASSRSTGFTEAFFGQGTRLTVV.

The chain joins TRBV9 to TRBJ2-2; possible D gene TRBD2, 6 bases. V dropped 0 bases and J dropped 8 bases, with 11 bases sitting between them. Germline values: CDR1 SGDLS, CDR2 YYNGEE. There are 14 residues in the CDR3. CDR3 loop: CASSVVGGMGELFF. CDR3 in DNA: TGTGCCAGCAGCGTAGTGGGCGGGATGGGGGAGCTGTTTTTT.

The gene calls are TRBV10-3 and TRBJ2-3; D might be TRBD2 (7 bases). The V gene's germline CDR1 is ENHRY and CDR2 SYGVKD. V lost 7 bases, J lost 3 bases, and 14 bases lay in between. CDR3 length equals 14 residues. The chain's CDR3 is CAIKLQGGTDTQYF. The CDR3 DNA sequence: TGTGCCATCAAGCTACAGGGAGGGACAGATACGCAGTATTTT.

V gene TRBV29-1 combines with J gene TRBJ2-5; possibly TRBD1 for D (5 bases). V was pared by 2 bases and J by 3 bases, with 7 bases between. The CDR3 consists of 12 residues. CDR1 is SQVTM and CDR2 is ANQGSEA in the germline V gene. The CDR3 reads CSVEPDKETQYF. The CDR3 DNA sequence: TGCAGCGTTGAACCGGACAAAGAGACCCAGTACTTC. The whole variable domain, remainder taken from reference TRBV29-1 and TRBJ2-5, is SAVISQKPSRDICQRGTSLTIQCQVDSQVTMMFWYRQQPGQSLTLIATANQGSEATYESGFVIDKFPISRPNLTFSTLTVSNMSPEDSSIYLCSVEPDKETQYFGPGTRLLVL.

This rearrangement joins TRBV4-3 to TRBJ2-7; TRBD2 matches 8 bases. Germline lookup yields CDR1 LGHNA and CDR2 YSLEER. The CDR3 extends over 14 amino acids. The ends lost 5 bases at V and 6 bases at J; junction bases unmatched: 9. CDR3 nucleotide sequence: TGCGCCAGCAGCATGGGGACTAGGAAAGGCGAGCAGTACTTC. Amino acid sequence: CASSMGTRKGEQYF.

This clone appeared a few times. This chain uses TRBV5-5 with TRBJ1-1; tentatively, D is TRBD1 (6 bases). V was trimmed by 0 bases and J by 3 bases, leaving 9 bases between them. This CDR3 is 14 amino acids long. Germline CDR1 reads SGHKS; CDR2 reads YYEKEE (reference sequence). The CDR3 DNA reads TGTGCCAGCAGCTTGGCCTACAGGGACACTGAAGCTTTCTTT. This sequence encodes CASSLAYRDTEAFF.

The V call is TRBV29-1, the J call TRBJ2-2; weak D call: TRBD2 (5 bases). Germline-derived CDR1 and CDR2 are SQVTM and ANQGSEA. This CDR3 comprises 13 residues. Trimming pared 6 bases from V and 0 bases from J, leaving 8 bases between. The CDR3 nucleotides are TGCAGCGTCCGGGGTCCGAACACCGGGGAGCTGTTTTTT. Translating gives CSVRGPNTGELFF.

The rearrangement links TRBV7-2 to TRBJ2-1; TRBD1 agrees at 10 bases. This CDR3 spans 16 amino acids. V lost 2 bases to trimming and J lost 3 bases; unmatched junction nucleotides: 4. In germline, CDR1 is SGHTA, CDR2 FQGNSA. The CDR3 reads CASSLYGTGVYNEQFF. CDR3 nucleotides: TGTGCCAGCAGCTTATACGGGACAGGGGTCTACAATGAGCAGTTCTTC.

The rearrangement joins TRBV9 to TRBJ2-1; 9 bases fit TRBD2. Looked up from germline, CDR1 is SGDLS and CDR2 is YYNGEE. There are 15 residues in the CDR3. Trimming at V came to 0 bases and at J to 4 bases, leaving 2 bases not matched to a gene. The CDR3 bases are TGTGCCAGCAGCGTAGCTAGCGGGATTTACAATGAGCAGTTCTTC. This gives the protein CASSVASGIYNEQFF. Variable domain in full (rest from reference TRBV9 and TRBJ2-1): DSGVTQTPKHLITATGQRVTLRCSPRSGDLSVYWYQQSLDQGLQFLIQYYNGEERAKGNILERFSAQQFPDLHSELNLSSLELGDSALYFCASSVASGIYNEQFFGPGTRLTVL.

CDR3 protein: CASSAEGEAFF. DNA for the CDR3: TGCGCCAGCAGCGCGGAGGGGGAAGCTTTCTTT. This rearrangement joins TRBV5-1 to TRBJ1-1, with D tentatively TRBD1 (5 bases). Germline V gene data show CDR1 as SGHRS and CDR2 as YFSETQ. V was shortened by 4 bases and J by 8 bases, with 9 bases between the two germline ends. This CDR3 is 11 amino acids long. The variable domain in full, with the rest retrieved from reference TRBV5-1 and TRBJ1-1, is KAGVTQTPRYLIKTRGQQVTLSCSPISGHRSVSWYQQTPGQGLQFLFEYFSETQRNKGNFPGRFSGRQFSNSRSEMNVSTLELGDSALYLCASSAEGEAFFGQGTRLTVV.

A single count supports this clone. The chain has TRBV10-3 and TRBJ2-3; 12 bases map to TRBD2. The CDR3 runs 15 residues. J gave up 4 bases and V 6 bases, and 5 bases lay outside the gene matches. Per germline, CDR1 ENHRY and CDR2 SYGVKD. In nucleotides, the CDR3 is TGTGCCATCAGGACTAGCGGGAGAACCGCAGATACGCAGTATTTT. Translation gives CAIRTSGRTADTQYF.

The V gene is TRBV6-5, the J gene TRBJ2-7; D gene unclear. V lost 5 bases to trimming and J lost 3 bases, with 5 bases between them. Germline V gene lookup returns CDR1 MNHEY and CDR2 SVGAGI. There are 11 residues in the CDR3. The CDR3 region has the DNA TGTGCCAGCAGTAATAACTACGAGCAGTACTTC. Protein product: CASSNNYEQYF.

This chain connects TRBV29-1 to TRBJ1-2; TRBD1 matches 7 bases. CDR3 length: 13 amino acids. Losses at the gene ends were 5 bases for V and 0 bases for J; bases not matched to a gene: 3. Germline-derived CDR1 and CDR2 are SQVTM and ANQGSEA. In nucleotides, the CDR3 is TGCAGCGTTTTAACAGGGGCTAACTATGGCTACACCTTC. This sequence encodes CSVLTGANYGYTF.

The rearrangement links TRBV9 to TRBJ2-7; weak D call: TRBD2 (5 bases). The V and J ends lost 0 bases and 0 bases respectively, with 13 bases between them. The CDR3 consists of 16 residues. The germline CDR1 and CDR2 sequences are SGDLS and YYNGEE. CDR3 sequence reads: CASSVEGRELSYEQYF. The CDR3 bases are TGTGCCAGCAGCGTAGAAGGTCGGGAACTCTCCTACGAGCAGTACTTC.